The 25 T cell receptor beta chains listed next were all sequenced from one sample in a study of T-cell reconstitution after alpha-beta-depleted transplantation in children. Molecular barcoding with unique molecular identifiers was used for the TCRbeta library. TCRdb recomputed calls from the PCR reads with MiXCR, one row per CDR3 protein. The profile shows about 980,000 distinct CDR3 sequences, around 30% of them singletons. This specimen consisted of PBMCs, mostly from graft donor cells, obtained 360 days after TCRalphabeta/CD19-depleted stem cell transplant. All receptors come from a boy in the first two years of life who had a stem cell transplant for SCID, so the T cells may come from the graft donor.

This clonotype appeared a single time. The gene calls are TRBV5-6 and TRBJ2-5; 9 positions match TRBD1. CDR1 is SGHDT and CDR2 is YYEEEE in the germline V gene. With V trimmed by 6 bases and J by 2 bases, 17 bases remained unmatched. This CDR3 contains 18 residues. This CDR3 reads CASKDRGAGFWEQETQYF. The CDR3 DNA reads as TGTGCCAGCAAGGACAGGGGAGCTGGCTTTTGGGAGCAAGAGACCCAGTACTTC.

A few counts support this clonotype. J is TRBJ1-1 and V is TRBV6-2 or TRBV6-3; weak D call: TRBD1 (5 bases). Germline values: CDR1 MNHEY, CDR2 SVGEGT. The CDR3 covers 13 residues. Trimming cost V 7 bases and J 7 bases, with 16 bases left between them. CDR3 DNA sequence: TGTGCCAGCACCCAAGGGGCCGCCGGTGAAGCTTTCTTT. This translates into CASTQGAAGEAFF.

The chain combines TRBV20-1 with TRBJ2-7; 9 bases map to TRBD1. Looked up from germline, CDR1 is DFQATT and CDR2 is SNEGSKA (reference sequence). The CDR3 is 15 amino acids. Unmatched junction bases numbered 7, after V lost 1 base and J lost 3 bases. The CDR3 loop is CSARGAGTGYYEQYF. CDR3 sequence (DNA): TGCAGTGCTAGAGGTGCCGGGACAGGGTACTACGAGCAGTACTTC.

This clonotype was counted between two and nine times. The gene calls are TRBV27 and TRBJ1-5; no clear D. Looked up from germline, CDR1 is MNHEY and CDR2 is SMNVEV (reference sequence). This CDR3 contains 17 residues. Trimming removed 6 bases at V and 1 base at J, with 19 bases between. This chain's CDR3 is CASRSQRGIGSNQPQHF. The CDR3 DNA is TGTGCCAGCAGATCACAACGGGGAATTGGGAGCAATCAGCCCCAGCATTTT.

The rearrangement joins TRBV3-1 to TRBJ1-1; 7 bases line up with TRBD1. Trimming took 5 bases from V and 4 from J; bases not matched to a gene: 13. The CDR3 contains 16 residues. Germline V gene data show CDR1 as LGHDT and CDR2 as YNNKEL (reference sequence). The CDR3 sequence: CASSLTRQGPVTEAFF. Written as DNA, the CDR3 is TGTGCCAGCAGCTTAACAAGACAGGGTCCGGTCACTGAAGCTTTCTTT.

This clonotype was counted a few times. V gene TRBV15 combines with J gene TRBJ2-7, with a possible D match to TRBD1 (5 bases). The V end was cut by 3 bases, the J end by 3 bases, with 15 bases between. The CDR3 runs 15 residues. Germline V gene lookup returns CDR1 LNHNV and CDR2 YYDKDF (reference sequence). The CDR3 region has the DNA TGTGCCACCAGCAGTGGGGCAGGTTGGAGCTACGAGCAGTACTTC. This sequence encodes CATSSGAGWSYEQYF.

This clonotype showed up just a few times. DNA of the CDR3: TGTGCCAGCAGATTCACAGGTTCACCTCCGGCGGGAAACACCATATATTTT. It codes for CASRFTGSPPAGNTIYF. The chain couples TRBV6-1 to TRBJ1-3, with D possibly matching TRBD1 (5 bases). The CDR3 is made up of 17 amino acids. Looked up from germline, CDR1 is MNHNS and CDR2 is SASEGT. Trimming took off 6 bases at V and 4 bases at J, with 22 bases between the two ends.

The rearrangement joins TRBV7-9 to TRBJ2-2, with 8 bases matching TRBD2. The CDR3 sequence is 16 residues long. V was pared by 1 base and J by 4 bases, with 5 bases of the junction left unmatched. CDR1 is SEHNR, CDR2 FQNEAQ, per germline (reference sequence). CDR3 in amino acids: CASSLVRGAPTGELFF. The CDR3, as DNA: TGTGCCAGCAGCTTAGTGCGGGGGGCGCCCACCGGGGAGCTGTTTTTT.

This rearrangement joins TRBV12-3 or TRBV12-4 to TRBJ2-7; D uncertain. V lost 6 bases and J 1 base, leaving 13 bases between the germline ends. The CDR3 spans 14 residues. The CDR3 region is CASRWDIFSYEQYF. The CDR3 nucleotides read TGTGCCAGCAGGTGGGATATCTTTTCCTACGAGCAGTACTTC.

CDR3 amino acids: CASSVGSRGDTDTQYF. The CDR3 region has the DNA TGTGCCAGCAGCGTAGGCTCGAGAGGGGACACAGATACGCAGTATTTT. The chain has TRBV9 and TRBJ2-3; D assignment may be TRBD1 or TRBD2 (5 bases each). CDR1 and CDR2 from the germline V gene are SGDLS and YYNGEE. The CDR3 contains 16 residues. V was clipped by 0 bases and J by 2 bases, with 13 bases between them.

This chain uses TRBV7-2 with TRBJ1-6; D is perhaps TRBD1 (5 bases). CDR1 is SGHTA and CDR2 is FQGNSA in the germline V gene. V dropped 1 base and J dropped 7 bases, with 17 bases sitting between them. The CDR3 totals 17 residues. The CDR3 spells CASSLGLRANANSPLHF. DNA of the CDR3: TGTGCCAGCAGCTTAGGGCTCAGGGCTAACGCAAATTCACCCCTCCACTTT. The variable domain in full, completed from reference TRBV7-2 and TRBJ1-6, reads GAGVSQSPSNKVTEKGKDVELRCDPISGHTALYWYRQSLGQGLEFLIYFQGNSAPDKSGLPSDRFSAERTGGSVSTLTIQRTQQEDSAVYLCASSLGLRANANSPLHFGNGTRLTVT.

This rearrangement joins TRBV4-2 to TRBJ2-7, with D perhaps matching TRBD2 (6 bases). Germline values: CDR1 LGHNA, CDR2 YNFKEQ. This CDR3 spans 15 amino acids. V lost 3 bases to trimming and J lost 0 bases, with 12 bases between them. CDR3 DNA sequence: TGTGCCAGCAGCCAGGAATACGGGGGCTCCTACGAGCAGTACTTC. This codes for CASSQEYGGSYEQYF.

This clonotype has just a few counts. V usage is TRBV4-3 and J usage is TRBJ2-5; D gene uncertain. With 0 bases removed from V and 2 bases from J, the gap between germline ends came to 10 bases. The CDR3 has 15 amino acids. Germline CDR1 and CDR2: LGHNA and YSLEER. The CDR3 sequence: CASSQDGSIQETQYF. The CDR3 DNA is TGCGCCAGCAGCCAAGATGGGTCTATTCAAGAGACCCAGTACTTC.

The sample holds a few counts of this clonotype. The chain employs TRBV7-2 and TRBJ2-4; D may correspond to TRBD1 or TRBD2 (5 bases each). V was pared by 2 bases and J by 8 bases, with 10 bases between. CDR1 and CDR2 (germline): SGHTA, FQGNSA. This CDR3 region has 13 residues. CDR3 nucleotide sequence: TGTGCCAGCAGCTTATGGGGACGGGACATTCAGTACTTC. This translates into CASSLWGRDIQYF.

This clonotype was counted between two and nine times. This chain links TRBV13 with TRBJ2-1, with D possibly matching TRBD2 (6 bases). Trimming cost V 3 bases and J 9 bases, with 18 bases left between them. CDR1 is PRHDT and CDR2 is FYEKMQ in the germline V gene (reference sequence). The CDR3 loop spans 15 amino acids. The CDR3 region has the DNA TGTGCCAGCAGCTTGCGGGGCCGACTTTGGGGTGAGCAGTTCTTC. Translated: CASSLRGRLWGEQFF.

This clonotype has a handful of counts. The chain joins TRBV12-3 or TRBV12-4 to TRBJ2-1; a possible D gene is TRBD2 (7 bases). The V end lost 3 bases, the J end lost 4 bases, and 16 bases lay between the germline ends. The CDR3 is 16 residues long. The CDR3 reads CASSLAGRGLYNEQFF. CDR3 sequence (DNA): TGTGCCAGCAGTTTGGCCGGGCGGGGGCTGTACAATGAGCAGTTCTTC.

This clonotype was counted between two and nine times. The chain links TRBV20-1 to TRBJ1-6, with D perhaps matching TRBD1 (6 bases). The V gene lost 3 bases and the J gene lost 6 bases, with 12 bases spanning the gap. CDR3 length equals 14 residues. Germline assignment: CDR1 DFQATT and CDR2 SNEGSKA (reference sequence). The CDR3 sequence: CSASSGQINSPLHF. The CDR3 DNA reads TGCAGTGCTAGCTCCGGACAGATTAATTCACCCCTCCACTTT.

V is TRBV2 and J is TRBJ2-3; 8 nucleotides align to TRBD1. This CDR3 region has 13 residues. The germline CDR1 and CDR2 sequences are SNHLY and FYNNEI. Germline trimming cut 10 bases from V and 7 bases from J; bases unmatched to any gene: 10. This CDR3 reads CAMGVRQGNTQYF. CDR3 in DNA: TGTGCCATGGGGGTTCGACAGGGGAATACGCAGTATTTT.

This rearrangement joins TRBV30 to TRBJ2-7; 8 bases are a match to TRBD1. Germline CDR1 is GTSNPN and CDR2 is SVGIG (reference sequence). With 7 bases clipped from V and 2 bases from J, the junction kept 7 bases outside the gene matches. This CDR3 has 13 amino acids. CDR3 protein: CALSTGAPYEQYF. The CDR3 nucleotides are TGTGCCTTGTCGACAGGGGCGCCCTACGAGCAGTACTTC.

This chain connects TRBV12-3 or TRBV12-4 to TRBJ1-6; D is unresolved. CDR3 length: 11 amino acids. V shed 2 bases and J shed 16 bases, with 9 bases lying between them. The CDR3 DNA reads as TGTGCCAGCAGTTTAACCAGGTCACTCCACTTT. Translated: CASSLTRSLHF.

The rearrangement joins TRBV6-5 to TRBJ2-1; 8 positions agree with TRBD2. Germline lookup yields CDR1 MNHEY and CDR2 SVGAGI. Germline trimming cut 11 bases from V and 14 bases from J; bases unmatched to any gene: 14. The CDR3 extends over 12 amino acids. In DNA form, the CDR3 reads TGTGCCTCAAGTACGGCGCGGGGGGTCAAGTTCTTC. It specifies CASSTARGVKFF.

This chain links TRBV5-1 with TRBJ2-1, with D perhaps matching TRBD2 (6 bases). CDR3 length: 15 amino acids. V shed 4 bases and J shed 0 bases, with 11 bases lying between them. CDR1 is SGHRS and CDR2 is YFSETQ in the germline V gene. This CDR3 is CASSARDSSYNEQFF. In DNA, the CDR3 is TGCGCCAGCAGCGCTCGGGACTCCTCCTACAATGAGCAGTTCTTC.

This clonotype was observed a few times. The V gene is TRBV29-1, the J gene TRBJ2-1; D unresolved. Trimming left V 6 bases short and J 7 bases short, with 16 bases between. Per the germline V gene, CDR1 is SQVTM and CDR2 is ANQGSEA. The CDR3 covers 13 residues. For the CDR3, the DNA is TGCAGCGTCGCCGGGCCTCATGGGAATGAGCAGTTCTTC. Protein sequence: CSVAGPHGNEQFF.

The J gene is TRBJ2-3, the V gene TRBV20-1; D possibly corresponds to TRBD2 (6 bases). This CDR3 is 14 amino acids long. Deletions cut 1 base from V and 0 bases from J, with 8 bases between. CDR1 is DFQATT, CDR2 SNEGSKA, per germline (reference sequence). The chain's CDR3 is CSARVGGSTDTQYF. DNA for the CDR3: TGCAGTGCTAGAGTCGGGGGAAGCACAGATACGCAGTATTTT.

The CDR3 sequence: CASSSFRGYTF. DNA of the CDR3: TGTGCCAGCAGTTCCTTCAGGGGCTACACCTTC. The chain recombines TRBV28 with TRBJ1-2; D remains unclear. The germline gives CDR1 MDHEN, CDR2 SYDVKM. Trimming shortened V by 4 bases and J by 8 bases, and 8 bases separated the two germline ends. The CDR3 spans 11 residues.